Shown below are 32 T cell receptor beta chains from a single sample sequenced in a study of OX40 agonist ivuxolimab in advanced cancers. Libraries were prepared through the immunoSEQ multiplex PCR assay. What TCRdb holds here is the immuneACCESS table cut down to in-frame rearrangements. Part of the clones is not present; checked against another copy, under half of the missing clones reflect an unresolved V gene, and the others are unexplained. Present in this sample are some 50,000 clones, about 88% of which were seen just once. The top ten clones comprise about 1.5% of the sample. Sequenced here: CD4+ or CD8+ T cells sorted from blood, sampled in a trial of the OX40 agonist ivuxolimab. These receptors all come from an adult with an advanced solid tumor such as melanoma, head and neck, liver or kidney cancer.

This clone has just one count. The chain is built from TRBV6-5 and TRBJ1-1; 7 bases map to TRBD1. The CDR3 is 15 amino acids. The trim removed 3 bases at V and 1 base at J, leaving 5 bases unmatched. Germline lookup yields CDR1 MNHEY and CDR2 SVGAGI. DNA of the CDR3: TGTGCCAGCAGTTATCTGCACAGGGGGAACACTGAAGCTTTCTTT. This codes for CASSYLHRGNTEAFF.

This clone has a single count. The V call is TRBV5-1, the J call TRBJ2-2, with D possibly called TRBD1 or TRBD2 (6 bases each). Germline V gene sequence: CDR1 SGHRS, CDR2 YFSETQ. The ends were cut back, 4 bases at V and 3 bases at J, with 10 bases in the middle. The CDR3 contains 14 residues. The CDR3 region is CASSPGAHTGELFF. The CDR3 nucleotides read TGCGCCAGCAGCCCGGGGGCGCACACCGGGGAGCTGTTTTTT.

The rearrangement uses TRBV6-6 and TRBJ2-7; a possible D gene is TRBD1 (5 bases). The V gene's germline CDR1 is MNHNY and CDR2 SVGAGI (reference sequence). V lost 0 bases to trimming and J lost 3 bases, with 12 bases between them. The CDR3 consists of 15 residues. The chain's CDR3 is CASSYSIPGNYEQYF. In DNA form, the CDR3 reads TGTGCCAGCAGTTACTCGATCCCAGGGAACTACGAGCAGTACTTC.

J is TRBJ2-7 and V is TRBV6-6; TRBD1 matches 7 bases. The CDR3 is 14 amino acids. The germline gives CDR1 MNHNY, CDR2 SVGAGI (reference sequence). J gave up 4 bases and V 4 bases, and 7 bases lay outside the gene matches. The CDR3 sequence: CASSFGTVEYEQYF. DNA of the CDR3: TGTGCCAGCAGTTTCGGGACAGTAGAATACGAGCAGTACTTC.

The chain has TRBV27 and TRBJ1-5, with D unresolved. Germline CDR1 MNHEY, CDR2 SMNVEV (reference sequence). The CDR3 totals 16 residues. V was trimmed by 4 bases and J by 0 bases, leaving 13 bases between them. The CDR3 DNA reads TGTGCCAGCAGTTCGGCGGGCCCCTATAGCAATCAGCCCCAGCATTTT. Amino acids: CASSSAGPYSNQPQHF.

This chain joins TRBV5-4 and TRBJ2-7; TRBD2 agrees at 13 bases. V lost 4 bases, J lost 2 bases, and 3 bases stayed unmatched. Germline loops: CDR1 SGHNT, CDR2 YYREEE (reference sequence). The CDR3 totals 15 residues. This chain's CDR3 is CASSKGLAGPYEQYF. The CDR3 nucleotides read TGTGCCAGCAGCAAGGGACTAGCGGGGCCCTACGAGCAGTACTTC.

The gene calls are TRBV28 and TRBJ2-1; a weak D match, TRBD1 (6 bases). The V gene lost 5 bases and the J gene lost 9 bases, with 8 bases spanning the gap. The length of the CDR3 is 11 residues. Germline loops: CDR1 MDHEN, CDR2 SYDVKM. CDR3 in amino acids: CASSQGTEQFF. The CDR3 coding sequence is TGTGCCAGCAGTCAGGGGACTGAGCAGTTCTTC.

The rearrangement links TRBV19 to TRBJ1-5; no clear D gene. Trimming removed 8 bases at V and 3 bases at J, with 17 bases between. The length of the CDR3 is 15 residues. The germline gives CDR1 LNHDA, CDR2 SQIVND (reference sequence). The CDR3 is CASHRTVSDNQPQHF. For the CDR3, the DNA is TGTGCCAGTCACCGGACGGTTAGTGACAATCAGCCCCAGCATTTT.

The CDR3 reads CSWTSGNTIYF. The CDR3 bases are TGCAGTTGGACCTCTGGAAACACCATATATTTT. This chain connects TRBV20-1 to TRBJ1-3; D uncertain. The CDR3 consists of 11 residues. Between the trimmed V and J ends, which lost 8 bases and 0 bases, there was a span of 5 bases. Germline V gene data show CDR1 as DFQATT and CDR2 as SNEGSKA (reference sequence).

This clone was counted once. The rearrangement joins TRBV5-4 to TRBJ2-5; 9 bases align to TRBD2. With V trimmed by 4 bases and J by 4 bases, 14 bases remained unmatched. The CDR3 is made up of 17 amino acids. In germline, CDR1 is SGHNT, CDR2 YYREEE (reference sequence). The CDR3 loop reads CASSDQGRGGLGETQYF. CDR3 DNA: TGTGCCAGCAGCGATCAAGGGCGGGGGGGCCTTGGAGAGACCCAGTACTTC.

The CDR3 DNA is TGTGCCAGCAGTTCCGGACAGTTCTACAATGATGGGCAGTTCTTC. Its protein product is CASSSGQFYNDGQFF. V usage is TRBV5-4 and J usage is TRBJ2-1; maybe TRBD1 (6 bases). This CDR3 region has 15 residues. The V gene's germline CDR1 is SGHNT and CDR2 YYREEE (reference sequence). V gave up 5 bases and J gave up 12 bases, with 24 bases separating them.

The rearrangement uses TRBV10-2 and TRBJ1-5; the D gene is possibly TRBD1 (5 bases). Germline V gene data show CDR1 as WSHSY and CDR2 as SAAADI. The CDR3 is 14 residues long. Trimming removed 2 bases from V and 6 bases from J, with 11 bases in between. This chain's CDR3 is CASSELGRGQPQHF. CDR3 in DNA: TGCGCCAGCAGTGAGCTGGGACGGGGTCAGCCCCAGCATTTT.

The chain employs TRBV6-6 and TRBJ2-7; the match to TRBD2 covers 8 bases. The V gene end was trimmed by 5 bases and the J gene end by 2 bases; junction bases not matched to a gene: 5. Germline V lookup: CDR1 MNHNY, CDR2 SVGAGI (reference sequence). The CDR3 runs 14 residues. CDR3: CASSVSSGAYEQYF. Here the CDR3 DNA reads TGTGCCAGCAGTGTAAGTAGCGGGGCCTACGAGCAGTACTTC.

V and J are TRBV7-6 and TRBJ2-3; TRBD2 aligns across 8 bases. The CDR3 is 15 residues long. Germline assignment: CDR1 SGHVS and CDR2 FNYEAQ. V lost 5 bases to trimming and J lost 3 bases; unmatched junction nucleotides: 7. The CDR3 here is CASSTVSGGTDTQYF. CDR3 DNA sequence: TGTGCCAGCAGCACCGTCAGCGGGGGAACAGATACGCAGTATTTT.

The DNA of the CDR3 is TGCGCCAGCAGCCAGGACAGAGCTGGAAACACCATATATTTT. It is translated as CASSQDRAGNTIYF. V usage is TRBV5-1 and J usage is TRBJ1-3; D is possibly TRBD1 (6 bases). Trimming left V 4 bases short and J 2 bases short, with 10 bases between. The germline gives CDR1 SGHRS, CDR2 YFSETQ. This CDR3 is 14 amino acids long.

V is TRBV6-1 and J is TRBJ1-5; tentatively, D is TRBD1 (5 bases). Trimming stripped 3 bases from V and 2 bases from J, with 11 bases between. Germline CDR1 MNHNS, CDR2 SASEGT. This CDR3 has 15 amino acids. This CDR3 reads CASSDSGGGNQPQHF. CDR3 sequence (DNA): TGTGCCAGCAGTGATTCGGGGGGAGGCAATCAGCCCCAGCATTTT.

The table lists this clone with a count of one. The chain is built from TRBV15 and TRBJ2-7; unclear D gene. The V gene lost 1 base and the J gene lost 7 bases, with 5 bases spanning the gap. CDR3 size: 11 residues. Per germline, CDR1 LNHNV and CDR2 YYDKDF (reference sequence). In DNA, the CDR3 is TGTGCCACCAGCAGAGCTGGGGAGCAGTACTTC. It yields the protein CATSRAGEQYF.

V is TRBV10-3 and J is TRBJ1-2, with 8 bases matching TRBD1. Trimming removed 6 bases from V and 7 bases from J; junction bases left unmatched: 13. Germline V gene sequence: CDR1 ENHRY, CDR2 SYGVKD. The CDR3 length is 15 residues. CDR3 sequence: CAIRDRAQSLFGYTF. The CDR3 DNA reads TGTGCCATCAGGGACAGGGCCCAGTCTCTATTTGGCTACACCTTC.

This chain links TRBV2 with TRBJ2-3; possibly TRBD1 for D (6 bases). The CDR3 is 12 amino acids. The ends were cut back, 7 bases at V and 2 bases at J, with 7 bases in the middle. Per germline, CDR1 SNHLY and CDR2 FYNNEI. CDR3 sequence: CASTGDTDTQYF. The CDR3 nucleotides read TGTGCCAGCACAGGGGACACAGATACGCAGTATTTT.

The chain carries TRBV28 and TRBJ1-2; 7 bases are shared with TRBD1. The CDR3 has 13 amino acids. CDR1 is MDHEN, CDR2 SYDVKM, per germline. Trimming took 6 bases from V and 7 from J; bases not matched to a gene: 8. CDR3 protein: CASRPSDRVGYTF. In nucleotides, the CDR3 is TGTGCCAGCAGACCATCCGACAGGGTTGGCTACACCTTC.

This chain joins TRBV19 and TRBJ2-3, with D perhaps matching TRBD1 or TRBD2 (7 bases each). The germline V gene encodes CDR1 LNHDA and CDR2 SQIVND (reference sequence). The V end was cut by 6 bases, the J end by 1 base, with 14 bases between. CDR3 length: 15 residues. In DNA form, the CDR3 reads TGTGCCAGTAGCCCAGGGGGGGGTCGCACAGATACGCAGTATTTT. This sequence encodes CASSPGGGRTDTQYF.

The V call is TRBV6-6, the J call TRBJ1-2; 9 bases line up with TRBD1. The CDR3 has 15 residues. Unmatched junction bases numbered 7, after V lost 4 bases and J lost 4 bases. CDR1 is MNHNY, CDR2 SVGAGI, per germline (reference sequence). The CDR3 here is CASSFRDRVIYGYTF. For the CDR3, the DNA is TGTGCCAGCAGTTTCCGGGACAGGGTGATCTATGGCTACACCTTC.

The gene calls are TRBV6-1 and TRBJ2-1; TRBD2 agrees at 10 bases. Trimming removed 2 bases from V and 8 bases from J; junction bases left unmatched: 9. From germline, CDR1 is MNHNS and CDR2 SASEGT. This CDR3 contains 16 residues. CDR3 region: CASSEQSSGRRDEQFF. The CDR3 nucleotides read TGTGCCAGCAGTGAACAGTCTAGCGGGAGAAGGGATGAGCAGTTCTTC.

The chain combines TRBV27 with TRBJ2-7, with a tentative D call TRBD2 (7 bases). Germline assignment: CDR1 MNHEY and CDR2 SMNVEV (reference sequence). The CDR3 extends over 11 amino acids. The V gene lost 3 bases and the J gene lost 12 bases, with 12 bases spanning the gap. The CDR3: CASSLRGGLYF. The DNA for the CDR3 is TGTGCCAGCAGTTTGAGGGGGGGGCTGTACTTC.

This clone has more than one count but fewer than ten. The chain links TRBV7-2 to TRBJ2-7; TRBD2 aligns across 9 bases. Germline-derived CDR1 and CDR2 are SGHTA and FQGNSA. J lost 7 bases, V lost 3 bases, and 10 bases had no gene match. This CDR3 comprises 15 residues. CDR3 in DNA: TGTGCCAGCAGCTTGAGCGCGGGAGGGCCGGGTGAGCAGTACTTC. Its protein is CASSLSAGGPGEQYF.

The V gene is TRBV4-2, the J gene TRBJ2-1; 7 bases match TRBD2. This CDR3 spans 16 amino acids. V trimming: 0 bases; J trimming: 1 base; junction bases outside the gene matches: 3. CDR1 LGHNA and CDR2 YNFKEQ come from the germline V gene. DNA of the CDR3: TGTGCCAGCAGCCAAGACGGCGGGAGTTCCTACAATGAGCAGTTCTTC. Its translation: CASSQDGGSSYNEQFF.

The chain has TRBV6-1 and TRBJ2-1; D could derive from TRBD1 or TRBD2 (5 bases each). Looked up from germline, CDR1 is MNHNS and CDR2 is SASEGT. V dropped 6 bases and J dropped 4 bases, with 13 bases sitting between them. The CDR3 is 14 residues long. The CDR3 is CASSWGDSYNEQFF. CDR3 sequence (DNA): TGTGCCAGCAGCTGGGGAGACAGTTACAATGAGCAGTTCTTC.

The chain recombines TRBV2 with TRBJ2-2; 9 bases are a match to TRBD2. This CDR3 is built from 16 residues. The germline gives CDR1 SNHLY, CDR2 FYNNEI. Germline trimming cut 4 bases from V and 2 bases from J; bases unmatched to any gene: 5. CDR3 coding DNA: TGTGCCAGCAGTGGGTTAGCGGGAGTAAACACCGGGGAGCTGTTTTTT. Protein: CASSGLAGVNTGELFF.

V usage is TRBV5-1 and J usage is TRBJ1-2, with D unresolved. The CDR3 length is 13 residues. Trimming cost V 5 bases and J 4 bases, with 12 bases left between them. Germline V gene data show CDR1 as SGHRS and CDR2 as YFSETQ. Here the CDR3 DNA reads TGCGCCAGCAGTCCCGGGCCGACCTATGGCTACACCTTC. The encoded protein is CASSPGPTYGYTF.

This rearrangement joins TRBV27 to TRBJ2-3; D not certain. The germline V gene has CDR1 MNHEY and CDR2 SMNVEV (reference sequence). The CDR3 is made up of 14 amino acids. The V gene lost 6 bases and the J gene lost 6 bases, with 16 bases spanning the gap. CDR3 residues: CASSKTQEGDTQYF. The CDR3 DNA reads TGTGCCAGCAGCAAGACCCAAGAAGGGGATACGCAGTATTTT.

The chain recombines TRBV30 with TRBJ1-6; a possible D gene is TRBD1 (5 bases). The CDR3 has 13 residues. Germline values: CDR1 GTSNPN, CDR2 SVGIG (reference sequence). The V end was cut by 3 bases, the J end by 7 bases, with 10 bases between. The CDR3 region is CAWSAPGNSPLHF. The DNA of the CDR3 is TGTGCCTGGAGCGCCCCAGGGAATTCACCCCTCCACTTT.

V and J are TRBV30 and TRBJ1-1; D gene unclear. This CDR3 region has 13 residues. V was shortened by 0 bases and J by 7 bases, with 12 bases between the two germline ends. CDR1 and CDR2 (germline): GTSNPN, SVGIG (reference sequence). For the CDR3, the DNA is TGTGCCTGGAGTGTAAAGGGTTTGGGTGAAGCTTTCTTT. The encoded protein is CAWSVKGLGEAFF.